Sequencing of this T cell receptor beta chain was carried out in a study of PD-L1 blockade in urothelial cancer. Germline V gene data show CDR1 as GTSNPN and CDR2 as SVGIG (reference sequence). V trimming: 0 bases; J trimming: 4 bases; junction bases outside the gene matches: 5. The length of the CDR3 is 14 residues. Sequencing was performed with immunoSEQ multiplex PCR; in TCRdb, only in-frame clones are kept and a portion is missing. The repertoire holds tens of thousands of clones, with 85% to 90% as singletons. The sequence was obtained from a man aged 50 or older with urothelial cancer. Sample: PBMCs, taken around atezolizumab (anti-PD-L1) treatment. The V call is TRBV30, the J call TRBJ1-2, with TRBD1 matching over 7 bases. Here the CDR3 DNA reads TGTGCCTGGAGTGTACAGGGGCCCCGCTATGGCTACACCTTC. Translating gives CAWSVQGPRYGYTF.